What follows is one TCR beta chain and its context. The germline V gene encodes CDR1 MNHEY and CDR2 SVGAGI. V lost 0 bases and J 8 bases, leaving 10 bases between the germline ends. This CDR3 region has 13 residues. The data were obtained in a study of blood T cell repertoires in COVID-19. Study-wide context: Samples taken during acute and convalescent COVID-19 were collected in the United States, Italy and Spain.

The cohort comprised adults aged about 18 to 90 years residing in about two dozen US areas. Each participant's cohort was designated according to participant-reported clinical history. Original methodology: Amplifying reference gene primers gave estimates of nucleated cell counts. Libraries were prepared by immunoSEQ multiplex PCR; TCRdb keeps only in-frame clonotypes and omits some of them. V, J and clone size are those of that table, while D and trimming were read from the DNA. The sample carries more than 350,000 clones, approximately 92% recorded once. This sequence originates from a man aged 18 to 30 who had recovered from COVID-19. The genes are TRBV6-5 and TRBJ1-2, with D possibly being TRBD1 (5 bases). The specimen sequenced was PBMCs or T cells enriched from blood (not recorded which). The CDR3 nucleotides read TGTGCCAGCAGTTACTCCGGGGGAGGCGGCTACACCTTC. This encodes CASSYSGGGGYTF.